These 22 T cell receptor beta chains originate from one sample sequenced in a study of radiation and T cells in renal cell carcinoma. The method was immunoSEQ multiplex PCR; TCRdb's version includes in-frame clones alone and lacks a portion of them. The data show 100,000 to 150,000 clones, more than 70% seen once. The time point is: blood 2 weeks post-SBRT. Treatment given: 15 Gy SBRT to primary tumor, nephrectomy 4 weeks later. Sequencing was performed on blood, taken from a patient whose treatment included radiotherapy and nephrectomy. Receptor source: a woman in her sixties or seventies with renal cell carcinoma.

The J gene is TRBJ2-1, the V gene TRBV5-1; D remains unclear. This CDR3 comprises 14 residues. Germline V gene data show CDR1 as SGHRS and CDR2 as YFSETQ. Trimming shortened V by 0 bases and J by 8 bases, and 12 bases separated the two germline ends. In DNA, the CDR3 is TGCGCCAGCAGCTTGGGCGCCGGGTTCGATGAGCAGTTCTTC. It specifies CASSLGAGFDEQFF. Complete variable domain (other parts from reference TRBV5-1 and TRBJ2-1): KAGVTQTPRYLIKTRGQQVTLSCSPISGHRSVSWYQQTPGQGLQFLFEYFSETQRNKGNFPGRFSGRQFSNSRSEMNVSTLELGDSALYLCASSLGAGFDEQFFGPGTRLTVL.

V usage is TRBV18 and J usage is TRBJ2-3; a possible D gene is TRBD2 (6 bases). The V gene's germline CDR1 is KGHSH and CDR2 LQKENI. V lost 2 bases and J 1 base, leaving 10 bases between the germline ends. This CDR3 region has 15 residues. The CDR3 reads CASSPRTGGTDTQYF. The CDR3 region has the DNA TGTGCCAGCTCACCAAGGACGGGGGGCACAGATACGCAGTATTTT.

The chain joins TRBV5-4 to TRBJ2-7, with D hard to call. Germline lookup yields CDR1 SGHNT and CDR2 YYREEE (reference sequence). The V and J ends lost 0 bases and 2 bases respectively, with 12 bases between them. The CDR3 sequence is 15 residues long. The CDR3 nucleotides are TGTGCCAGCAGCTTGGGGCAAGATATTACCTACGAGCAGTACTTC. It yields the protein CASSLGQDITYEQYF.

The rearrangement links TRBV6-6 to TRBJ1-1; the match to TRBD1 covers 8 bases. The V segment lost 0 bases and the J segment 4 bases; nucleotides outside the gene matches: 1. Germline CDR1 and CDR2: MNHNY and SVGAGI (reference sequence). The CDR3 totals 14 residues. CDR3: CASSYSGQGTEAFF. The CDR3 DNA follows: TGTGCCAGCAGTTACTCCGGACAGGGCACTGAAGCTTTCTTT.

The gene calls are TRBV30 and TRBJ2-5; no clear D. This CDR3 contains 13 residues. The germline gives CDR1 GTSNPN, CDR2 SVGIG (reference sequence). The germline V and J ends were trimmed by 0 bases and 4 bases, with 9 bases remaining between them. CDR3 residues: CAWSVVVLETQYF. CDR3 coding DNA: TGTGCCTGGAGTGTTGTGGTGTTAGAGACCCAGTACTTC. The full variable domain, in which reference TRBV30 and TRBJ2-5 provide the parts outside the CDR3, is SQTIHQWPATLVQPVGSPLSLECTVEGTSNPNLYWYRQAAGRGLQLLFYSVGIGQISSEVPQNLSASRPQDRQFILSSKKLLLSDSGFYLCAWSVVVLETQYFGPGTRLLVL.

This chain connects TRBV2 to TRBJ1-3; D might be TRBD1 (6 bases). CDR3 length equals 15 residues. Per the germline V gene, CDR1 is SNHLY and CDR2 is FYNNEI. V was clipped by 7 bases and J by 1 base, with 14 bases between them. This CDR3 reads CASKGGRLSGNTIYF. The CDR3 DNA sequence: TGTGCCAGCAAGGGGGGACGGTTATCTGGAAACACCATATATTTT.

The V gene is TRBV15, the J gene TRBJ1-6; 8 nucleotides line up with TRBD1. The ends lost 0 bases at V and 12 bases at J; junction bases unmatched: 13. Germline lookup yields CDR1 LNHNV and CDR2 YYDKDF (reference sequence). This CDR3 has 17 residues. CDR3 in amino acids: CATSRDPPGRGLEPLHF. CDR3 bases: TGTGCCACCAGCAGAGATCCGCCGGGCAGGGGGCTTGAACCCCTCCACTTT.

This sequence joins TRBV6-4 and TRBJ1-1; the D is unclear. The V and J ends lost 4 bases and 3 bases respectively, with 9 bases between them. Looked up from germline, CDR1 is MRHNA and CDR2 is SNTAGT. The CDR3 sequence is 13 residues long. CDR3 in DNA: TGTGCCAGCAGTGTAAAGATGGACACTGAAGCTTTCTTT. Protein product: CASSVKMDTEAFF.

The rearrangement joins TRBV28 to TRBJ1-2, with 8 bases matching TRBD1. Germline trimming cut 5 bases from V and 0 bases from J; bases unmatched to any gene: 8. Germline CDR1 reads MDHEN; CDR2 reads SYDVKM. The CDR3 is 16 residues long. The CDR3 spells CASSLPLQGANYGYTF. Here the CDR3 DNA reads TGTGCCAGCAGTCTCCCCCTACAGGGGGCTAACTATGGCTACACCTTC.

The V call is TRBV28, the J call TRBJ1-5; D might be TRBD1 (6 bases). There are 16 residues in the CDR3. The V and J ends lost 6 bases and 2 bases respectively, with 17 bases between them. The V gene's germline CDR1 is MDHEN and CDR2 SYDVKM. The CDR3 region has the DNA TGTGCCAGCAGCCCATCCGCTAGGGGGGGCAATCAGCCCCAGCATTTT. Residues: CASSPSARGGNQPQHF.

Notes on this clone: The same CDR3 can be traced to other DNA sequences in this sample. The chain recombines TRBV28 with TRBJ1-5; TRBD1 matches at 12 bases. J gave up 1 base and V 4 bases, and 5 bases lay outside the gene matches. The CDR3 is 17 residues long. Germline CDR1 is MDHEN and CDR2 is SYDVKM. As DNA, the CDR3 is TGTGCCAGCAGTTCAGGGACAGGGGGCGGCAGCAATCAGCCCCAGCATTTT. It yields the protein CASSSGTGGGSNQPQHF.

This clone has just one count. CDR3 coding DNA: TGTGCCAGTAGCACGGACGGCCGGGACAATCAGCCCCAGCATTTT. Protein sequence: CASSTDGRDNQPQHF. The gene calls are TRBV19 and TRBJ1-5; no firm D call. V was trimmed by 6 bases and J by 3 bases, leaving 15 bases between them. The CDR3 covers 15 residues. Germline CDR1 LNHDA, CDR2 SQIVND (reference sequence).

The chain uses TRBV6-4 and TRBJ1-2; 7 bases align to TRBD1. Germline V gene lookup returns CDR1 MRHNA and CDR2 SNTAGT. This CDR3 region has 14 residues. J was trimmed by 4 bases and V by 3 bases; bases with no gene match: 5. The CDR3 coding sequence is TGTGCCAGCAGTGAAAGATCAGGGGGCTATGGCTACACCTTC. It is translated as CASSERSGGYGYTF.

Note on this clone: Mismatch with germline at one junction end may stem from a read error. The chain couples TRBV7-7 to TRBJ2-5; possible D gene TRBD1, 6 bases. The CDR3 spans 15 residues. The germline V gene encodes CDR1 SSHAT and CDR2 FNYEAQ (reference sequence). CDR3 region: CASSLTGTPQETQYF. The DNA for the CDR3 is TGTGCTAGCAGCCTAACCGGGACACCTCAAGAGACCCAGTACTTC.

This chain uses TRBV2 with TRBJ2-3, with 8 bases lining up with TRBD1. The CDR3 has 17 residues. The ends lost 8 bases at V and 3 bases at J; junction bases unmatched: 16. Germline CDR1 SNHLY, CDR2 FYNNEI. In DNA form, the CDR3 reads TGTGCCAGCCCCGAGGACAGGGCGCGATCTAGGACAGATACGCAGTATTTT. Translating gives CASPEDRARSRTDTQYF.

The chain uses TRBV9 and TRBJ2-3; D is unresolved. CDR3 size: 16 residues. V dropped 0 bases and J dropped 0 bases, with 11 bases sitting between them. Looked up from germline, CDR1 is SGDLS and CDR2 is YYNGEE. CDR3 coding DNA: TGTGCCAGCAGCGTAGCCGGGCATGGGAGCACAGATACGCAGTATTTT. It translates to CASSVAGHGSTDTQYF.

The chain combines TRBV30 with TRBJ1-1; D not resolved. Germline V gives CDR1 GTSNPN, CDR2 SVGIG (reference sequence). The CDR3 runs 13 residues. V dropped 2 bases and J dropped 1 base, with 8 bases sitting between them. CDR3 DNA: TGTGCCTGGAGTATACAGAAGAACACTGAAGCTTTCTTT. Translation: CAWSIQKNTEAFF.

The rearrangement uses TRBV2 and TRBJ1-1; TRBD1 is a possible D gene (6 bases). Trimming cost V 4 bases and J 0 bases, with 9 bases left between them. The CDR3 consists of 14 residues. From germline, CDR1 is SNHLY and CDR2 FYNNEI. CDR3 in DNA: TGTGCCAGCAGTGCGACAGGTATGAACACTGAAGCTTTCTTT. Protein: CASSATGMNTEAFF.

The chain recombines TRBV5-1 with TRBJ2-2, with D possibly called TRBD1 or TRBD2 (5 bases each). Trimming shortened V by 2 bases and J by 6 bases, and 17 bases separated the two germline ends. This CDR3 is built from 16 residues. The germline gives CDR1 SGHRS, CDR2 YFSETQ. CDR3 nucleotides: TGCGCCAGCAGCTTTCAGGGTGGAGGCATGTCCGGGGAGCTGTTTTTT. Translating gives CASSFQGGGMSGELFF.

The chain couples TRBV5-1 to TRBJ2-5, with 9 bases lining up with TRBD1. Per germline, CDR1 SGHRS and CDR2 YFSETQ. Germline trimming cut 1 base from V and 1 base from J; bases unmatched to any gene: 5. The CDR3 extends over 16 amino acids. The CDR3 nucleotides are TGCGCCAGCAGCTTGCTGGGACAGGGTACCCAAGAGACCCAGTACTTC. Its translation is CASSLLGQGTQETQYF.

The CDR3 sequence: CASSYSETQYF. CDR3 DNA: TGTGCCAGCAGTTACTCAGAGACCCAGTACTTC. The rearrangement joins TRBV6-5 to TRBJ2-5; D is uncertain. V was clipped by 0 bases and J by 4 bases, with 0 bases between them. Germline values: CDR1 MNHEY, CDR2 SVGAGI. The CDR3 consists of 11 residues.

The chain combines TRBV6-1 with TRBJ1-5; no reliable D call. The CDR3 contains 12 residues. Deletions cut 1 base from V and 9 bases from J, with 7 bases between. Germline CDR1 reads MNHNS; CDR2 reads SASEGT. CDR3 in DNA: TGTGCCAGCAGTGAAGTTGAGGGGCCCCAGCATTTT. This encodes CASSEVEGPQHF.